Listed below are T cell receptor beta chains from one sample, sequenced in a study of CD8 T cells in Susac syndrome. One entry per CDR3 protein, called by TCRdb with MiXCR from the immunoSEQ multiplex PCR reads. The sample lists roughly 140,000 distinct CDR3 sequences, about 93% occurring once. Sequenced material: CD8+ T cells from PBMCs. Receptors originate from a human donor in good health. CDR3s include the opening cysteine and the closing phenylalanine or tryptophan. The order of the fields is D gene, V gene, J gene, clone size, CDR3 protein, CDR3 DNA. A D gene is named only where the DNA matches it firmly. Clone size is stated in some rows and not others, as once, few, many or a class when expanded.

d_call: .; v_call: TRBV19; j_call: TRBJ1-3; clone_size: .; cdr3_aa: CASTYPRRRSGNTIYF; cdr3_nt: TGTGCCAGTACCTATCCTCGACGGCGCTCTGGAAACACCATATATTTT
d_call: TRBD1; v_call: TRBV14; j_call: TRBJ1-2; clone_size: few; cdr3_aa: CASSPRTGPYGYTF; cdr3_nt: TGTGCCAGCAGCCCGCGGACAGGGCCCTATGGCTACACCTTC
d_call: .; v_call: TRBV14; j_call: TRBJ1-4; clone_size: .; cdr3_aa: CASSQTGWAEKLFF; cdr3_nt: TGTGCCAGCAGCCAAACAGGGTGGGCTGAAAAACTGTTTTTT
d_call: .; v_call: TRBV6-4; j_call: TRBJ1-2; clone_size: .; cdr3_aa: CASSEPSGGYTF; cdr3_nt: TGTGCCAGCAGTGAGCCTAGCGGCGGCTACACCTTC
d_call: .; v_call: TRBV29-1; j_call: TRBJ2-1; clone_size: .; cdr3_aa: CSVLNYEQFF; cdr3_nt: TGCAGCGTTCTAAACTATGAGCAGTTCTTC
d_call: TRBD1; v_call: TRBV4-3; j_call: TRBJ2-2; clone_size: .; cdr3_aa: CASSHGQAWTGELFF; cdr3_nt: TGCGCCAGCAGCCATGGACAGGCGTGGACCGGGGAGCTGTTTTTT
d_call: .; v_call: TRBV7-2; j_call: TRBJ2-7; clone_size: .; cdr3_aa: CASSSPPRREQYF; cdr3_nt: TGTGCCAGCAGCTCACCCCCTAGGAGGGAGCAGTACTTC
d_call: .; v_call: TRBV11-2; j_call: TRBJ2-1; clone_size: .; cdr3_aa: CASSFGHLGANFNEQFF; cdr3_nt: TGTGCCAGCAGCTTCGGGCATCTCGGCGCCAATTTCAATGAGCAGTTCTTC
d_call: TRBD2; v_call: TRBV20-1; j_call: TRBJ2-3; clone_size: .; cdr3_aa: CSARPPGLAGFTDTQYF; cdr3_nt: TGCAGTGCTAGACCCCCGGGACTAGCGGGATTCACAGATACGCAGTATTTT
d_call: TRBD2; v_call: TRBV15; j_call: TRBJ2-7; clone_size: .; cdr3_aa: CATGHLVAGGRRPSYEQYF; cdr3_nt: TGTGCCACCGGGCATCTTGTAGCGGGAGGCCGAAGACCCTCCTACGAGCAGTACTTC
d_call: .; v_call: TRBV28; j_call: TRBJ1-2; clone_size: .; cdr3_aa: CASSLSQGADGYTF; cdr3_nt: TGTGCCAGCAGTTTATCACAGGGCGCAGATGGCTACACCTTC
d_call: .; v_call: TRBV7-8; j_call: TRBJ2-3; clone_size: .; cdr3_aa: CASSLAGVGSDTQYF; cdr3_nt: TGTGCCAGCAGCTTAGCGGGAGTAGGCTCAGATACGCAGTATTTT
d_call: .; v_call: TRBV29-1; j_call: TRBJ2-5; clone_size: .; cdr3_aa: CSVSPELGAQETQYF; cdr3_nt: TGCAGCGTTTCTCCTGAATTGGGAGCCCAAGAGACCCAGTACTTC
d_call: TRBD1; v_call: TRBV4-1; j_call: TRBJ1-1; clone_size: .; cdr3_aa: CASSPGTGALGTEAFF; cdr3_nt: TGCGCCAGCAGTCCCGGGACAGGGGCATTAGGCACTGAAGCTTTCTTT
d_call: .; v_call: TRBV27; j_call: TRBJ2-5; clone_size: .; cdr3_aa: CASSLGQGGKTQYF; cdr3_nt: TGTGCCAGCAGTTTAGGGCAGGGGGGGAAGACCCAGTACTTC
d_call: .; v_call: TRBV4-2; j_call: TRBJ2-5; clone_size: .; cdr3_aa: CASSQVPGTPGETQYF; cdr3_nt: TGTGCCAGCAGCCAAGTTCCCGGAACTCCGGGGGAGACCCAGTACTTC
d_call: .; v_call: TRBV19; j_call: TRBJ2-1; clone_size: .; cdr3_aa: CASSVLGLHNEQFF; cdr3_nt: TGTGCCAGTAGTGTTTTAGGGCTCCACAATGAGCAGTTCTTC
d_call: .; v_call: TRBV30; j_call: TRBJ1-2; clone_size: .; cdr3_aa: CAWYGGMVGYTF; cdr3_nt: TGTGCCTGGTATGGGGGGATGGTTGGCTACACCTTC
d_call: .; v_call: TRBV4-1; j_call: TRBJ2-5; clone_size: .; cdr3_aa: CASSQYSWSGETQYF; cdr3_nt: TGCGCCAGCAGCCAATATTCTTGGTCCGGGGAGACCCAGTACTTC
d_call: TRBD1; v_call: TRBV29-1; j_call: TRBJ1-1; clone_size: once; cdr3_aa: CSVEDRRTGAGGNTEAFF; cdr3_nt: TGCAGCGTTGAAGATCGCCGGACAGGGGCCGGGGGGAACACTGAAGCTTTCTTT
d_call: .; v_call: TRBV27; j_call: TRBJ2-5; clone_size: .; cdr3_aa: CASSFGGPETQYF; cdr3_nt: TGTGCCAGCAGTTTCGGGGGGCCGGAGACCCAGTACTTC
d_call: TRBD2; v_call: TRBV27; j_call: TRBJ2-3; clone_size: .; cdr3_aa: CASTSGSADTQYF; cdr3_nt: TGTGCCAGCACAAGCGGGAGTGCAGATACGCAGTATTTT
d_call: TRBD1; v_call: TRBV24-1; j_call: TRBJ1-1; clone_size: .; cdr3_aa: CATRVDRGEAFF; cdr3_nt: TGTGCCACCAGAGTGGACAGGGGTGAAGCTTTCTTT
d_call: .; v_call: TRBV30; j_call: TRBJ2-3; clone_size: .; cdr3_aa: CAWSVRRGYTDTRYF; cdr3_nt: TGTGCCTGGAGTGTACGACGGGGTTACACAGATACGCGGTATTTT
d_call: .; v_call: TRBV9; j_call: TRBJ2-1; clone_size: .; cdr3_aa: CASRFSGPPKNEQFF; cdr3_nt: TGTGCCAGCAGATTCAGCGGGCCGCCCAAAAATGAGCAGTTCTTC
d_call: .; v_call: TRBV28; j_call: TRBJ2-3; clone_size: .; cdr3_aa: CASNPGVRVTDTQYF; cdr3_nt: TGTGCCAGCAATCCAGGGGTGCGGGTCACAGATACGCAGTATTTT
d_call: .; v_call: TRBV24-1; j_call: TRBJ2-1; clone_size: few; cdr3_aa: CATSDSTSVDEQFF; cdr3_nt: TGTGCCACCAGTGATTCGACTAGTGTCGATGAGCAGTTCTTC
d_call: TRBD1; v_call: TRBV5-6; j_call: TRBJ2-3; clone_size: .; cdr3_aa: CASSLGQVADTQYF; cdr3_nt: TGTGCCAGCAGCTTAGGACAGGTCGCAGATACGCAGTATTTT
d_call: .; v_call: TRBV27; j_call: TRBJ2-7; clone_size: .; cdr3_aa: CASSLEFGGDEQYF; cdr3_nt: TGTGCCAGCAGTTTAGAGTTCGGCGGGGACGAGCAGTACTTC
d_call: .; v_call: TRBV30; j_call: TRBJ2-1; clone_size: .; cdr3_aa: CAWSVIAINEQFF; cdr3_nt: TGTGCCTGGAGTGTCATAGCGATAAATGAGCAGTTCTTC
d_call: TRBD1; v_call: TRBV29-1; j_call: TRBJ2-7; clone_size: .; cdr3_aa: CSVEDPDRGLYEQYF; cdr3_nt: TGCAGCGTTGAGGATCCCGACAGGGGGCTTTACGAGCAGTACTTC
d_call: .; v_call: TRBV27; j_call: TRBJ2-1; clone_size: .; cdr3_aa: CASSLGVEGVSNEQFF; cdr3_nt: TGTGCCAGCAGTTTGGGGGTGGAAGGGGTTAGCAATGAGCAGTTCTTC
d_call: .; v_call: TRBV4-3; j_call: TRBJ1-4; clone_size: .; cdr3_aa: CASSQEETRDEKLFF; cdr3_nt: TGCGCCAGCAGCCAAGAAGAGACCCGGGATGAAAAACTGTTTTTT
d_call: .; v_call: TRBV5-1; j_call: TRBJ2-7; clone_size: .; cdr3_aa: CASPGRDSTGKGEQYF; cdr3_nt: TGCGCCAGCCCCGGTCGGGATTCGACCGGGAAAGGGGAGCAGTACTTC
d_call: .; v_call: TRBV6-2/TRBV6-3; j_call: TRBJ2-2; clone_size: .; cdr3_aa: CASSYIQAGELFF; cdr3_nt: TGTGCCAGCAGTTACATTCAGGCCGGGGAGCTGTTTTTT
d_call: .; v_call: TRBV27; j_call: TRBJ2-5; clone_size: .; cdr3_aa: CASSLSPSEGETQYF; cdr3_nt: TGTGCCAGCAGTTTAAGTCCTAGCGAGGGCGAGACCCAGTACTTC
d_call: .; v_call: TRBV29-1; j_call: TRBJ2-7; clone_size: .; cdr3_aa: CSVEEGQGLNSYEQYF; cdr3_nt: TGCAGCGTTGAAGAGGGGCAGGGCCTCAACTCCTACGAGCAGTACTTC
d_call: .; v_call: TRBV12-3/TRBV12-4; j_call: TRBJ2-5; clone_size: .; cdr3_aa: CASSLDGTQETQYF; cdr3_nt: TGTGCCAGCAGTTTAGACGGTACTCAAGAGACCCAGTACTTC
d_call: .; v_call: TRBV27; j_call: TRBJ1-5; clone_size: .; cdr3_aa: CASSATGRQPQHF; cdr3_nt: TGTGCCAGCAGCGCGACAGGTCGCCAGCCCCAGCATTTT
d_call: .; v_call: TRBV27; j_call: TRBJ2-7; clone_size: .; cdr3_aa: CASSLAFKTYEQYF; cdr3_nt: TGTGCCAGCAGTCTAGCGTTCAAGACCTACGAGCAGTACTTC
d_call: .; v_call: TRBV20-1; j_call: TRBJ2-1; clone_size: .; cdr3_aa: CSARLPSEDEQFF; cdr3_nt: TGCAGTGCTAGATTGCCGTCCGAAGATGAGCAGTTCTTC
d_call: .; v_call: TRBV24-1; j_call: TRBJ1-5; clone_size: .; cdr3_aa: CATSDGPGEQPQHF; cdr3_nt: TGTGCCACCAGTGATGGTCCAGGGGAACAGCCCCAGCATTTT
d_call: .; v_call: TRBV28; j_call: TRBJ2-1; clone_size: .; cdr3_aa: CASSPGKYNEQFF; cdr3_nt: TGTGCCAGCAGTCCGGGGAAGTACAATGAGCAGTTCTTC
d_call: .; v_call: TRBV9; j_call: TRBJ1-5; clone_size: .; cdr3_aa: CASSRGGYSNQPQHF; cdr3_nt: TGTGCCAGCAGCAGAGGCGGTTATAGCAATCAGCCCCAGCATTTT
d_call: TRBD2; v_call: TRBV27; j_call: TRBJ2-1; clone_size: .; cdr3_aa: CASSSGLADGSYNEQFF; cdr3_nt: TGTGCCAGCAGTTCCGGACTAGCCGATGGCTCCTACAATGAGCAGTTCTTC
d_call: .; v_call: TRBV5-4; j_call: TRBJ2-2; clone_size: few; cdr3_aa: CASYRLNTGELFF; cdr3_nt: TGTGCCAGCTACAGGCTTAACACCGGGGAGCTGTTTTTT
d_call: .; v_call: TRBV20-1; j_call: TRBJ2-1; clone_size: .; cdr3_aa: CSAPGSYNEQFF; cdr3_nt: TGCAGTGCTCCCGGCTCCTACAATGAGCAGTTCTTC
d_call: .; v_call: TRBV4-1; j_call: TRBJ1-2; clone_size: .; cdr3_aa: CASSQDPGFYGYTF; cdr3_nt: TGCGCCAGCAGCCAAGACCCAGGTTTCTATGGCTACACCTTC
d_call: .; v_call: TRBV27; j_call: TRBJ2-1; clone_size: once; cdr3_aa: CATVDYPYNEQFF; cdr3_nt: TGTGCCACCGTGGACTACCCCTACAATGAGCAGTTCTTC
d_call: .; v_call: TRBV4-3; j_call: TRBJ2-6; clone_size: once; cdr3_aa: CASSQSSAGANVLTF; cdr3_nt: TGCGCCAGCAGCCAAAGCTCCGCTGGGGCCAACGTCCTGACTTTC
d_call: .; v_call: TRBV29-1; j_call: TRBJ2-1; clone_size: .; cdr3_aa: CSVEVKLNEQFF; cdr3_nt: TGCAGCGTTGAGGTGAAGCTCAATGAGCAGTTCTTC
d_call: TRBD2; v_call: TRBV27; j_call: TRBJ2-7; clone_size: .; cdr3_aa: CASSFKGREGPEQYF; cdr3_nt: TGTGCCAGCAGTTTCAAAGGGCGGGAGGGCCCCGAGCAGTACTTC
d_call: TRBD2; v_call: TRBV27; j_call: TRBJ2-3; clone_size: .; cdr3_aa: CASSPSGGTQYF; cdr3_nt: TGTGCCAGCAGTCCCAGCGGGGGTACGCAGTATTTT
d_call: .; v_call: TRBV2; j_call: TRBJ2-7; clone_size: once; cdr3_aa: CASSEGGRGEQYF; cdr3_nt: TGTGCCAGCAGTGAAGGAGGGCGAGGGGAGCAGTACTTC
d_call: .; v_call: TRBV30; j_call: TRBJ1-1; clone_size: .; cdr3_aa: CAWSVSGMGTEAFF; cdr3_nt: TGTGCCTGGAGTGTTTCTGGGATGGGGACTGAAGCTTTCTTT